This is a list of T cell receptor beta chains from one sample in a study of blood T cell repertoires in COVID-19. Here immunoSEQ multiplex PCR was the method, and the copy in TCRdb shows in-frame clones only, minus some. The sample holds approximately 350,000 clones, 70% to 90% seen once. Source material: peripheral blood. Receptors originate from a man aged 35 to 55 with acute or convalescent COVID-19. CDR3s include the opening cysteine and the closing phenylalanine or tryptophan. Each record gives: D gene, J gene, V gene, clone size, CDR3 DNA, CDR3 protein. D genes are given only for firm matches. Rows may omit the clone size; those that give it use once, few, many or a size class.

TRBD1,TRBJ2-4,TRBV5-1,.,TGCGCCAGCAGCGTAGACAGGGGTGCAAACATTCAGTACTTC,CASSVDRGANIQYF
.,TRBJ2-3,TRBV28,.,TGTGCCAGCAGTTTGTGGGGGCGCACAGATACGCAGTATTTT,CASSLWGRTDTQYF
TRBD2,TRBJ2-3,TRBV3-1/TRBV3-2,.,TGTGCCAGCAGCCAAGAGGGTCGGCTAGCGGGGGATACGCAGTATTTT,CASSQEGRLAGDTQYF
.,TRBJ1-6,TRBV6-5,.,TGTGCCAGCAGTTCCCTAGGCCCGCGGGATTCACCCCTCCACTTT,CASSSLGPRDSPLHF
.,TRBJ1-4,TRBV9,.,TGTGCCAGCAGCGTAGGCGGTTTAAATGAAAAACTGTTTTTT,CASSVGGLNEKLFF
.,TRBJ2-1,TRBV27,.,TGTGCCAGCAGTTTGGGAGTCTACAATGAGCAGTTCTTC,CASSLGVYNEQFF
.,TRBJ2-2,TRBV2,.,TGTGCCAGCAGTCTCGGCGCCAGGACAAACACCGGGGAGCTGTTTTTT,CASSLGARTNTGELFF
.,TRBJ2-1,TRBV9,.,TGTGCCAGCAGCGTAGGCGTTACCACCTACAATGAGCAGTTCTTC,CASSVGVTTYNEQFF
.,TRBJ1-2,TRBV6-5,.,TGTGCCAGCAGTTGGCGGTATGGCTACACCTTC,CASSWRYGYTF
.,TRBJ1-4,TRBV5-1,once,TGCGCCAGCAGCATGGTTGGACAGACAAATGAAAAACTGTTTTTT,CASSMVGQTNEKLFF
.,TRBJ1-1,TRBV11-2,.,TGTGCCAGCAGCTTAACAGGGTTGAACACTGAAGCTTTCTTT,CASSLTGLNTEAFF
.,TRBJ1-5,TRBV25-1,.,TGTGCCAGCAGTATTACAGGAATAAATCAGCCCCAGCATTTT,CASSITGINQPQHF
.,TRBJ1-1,TRBV6-5,.,TGTGCCAGCAGAGCGTCGGGCACTGAAGCTTTCTTT,CASRASGTEAFF
TRBD1,TRBJ1-5,TRBV7-3,.,TGTGCCAGCAGCTTATGGGACAGGGGTGGCGATCAGCCCCAGCATTTT,CASSLWDRGGDQPQHF
.,TRBJ1-1,TRBV10-3,once,TGTGCCATCAAAAGCCTTACAGGGATGAACACTGAAGCTTTCTTT,CAIKSLTGMNTEAFF
.,TRBJ2-5,TRBV5-4,.,TGTGCCAGCAGCCCAATGGGACTGACTCAAGAGACCCAGTACTTC,CASSPMGLTQETQYF
.,TRBJ2-3,TRBV7-2,.,TGTGCCAGCAGCTTAGGACTTTCGACAGATACGCAGTATTTT,CASSLGLSTDTQYF
TRBD1,TRBJ1-1,TRBV29-1,.,TGCAGCGTTGAGAGAGGACAGGGGTACACTGAAGCTTTCTTT,CSVERGQGYTEAFF
TRBD1,TRBJ2-2,TRBV7-3,.,TGTGCCAGCAGCTTACAGGGGGCGGGGAACACCGGGGAGCTGTTTTTT,CASSLQGAGNTGELFF
.,TRBJ1-6,TRBV6-6,.,TGTGCCAGCGACAGCACAGGGTACTATAATTCACCCCTCCACTTT,CASDSTGYYNSPLHF
.,TRBJ1-2,TRBV7-2,.,TGTGCCAGCAGCTTAGCCCCGACAGGAAACTATGGCTACACCTTC,CASSLAPTGNYGYTF
.,TRBJ2-7,TRBV6-2/TRBV6-3,.,TGTGCCAGCAGTTCCTACTCCTACGAGCAGTACTTC,CASSSYSYEQYF
.,TRBJ2-1,TRBV21-1,.,TGTGCCAGCACCGAAATGGGCCACAATGAGCAGTTCTTC,CASTEMGHNEQFF
TRBD2,TRBJ2-1,TRBV7-2,many,TGTGCCAGCAGCTTAGGGGTAGCGGGAGAGGATGAGCAGTTCTTC,CASSLGVAGEDEQFF
TRBD2,TRBJ2-3,TRBV7-9,.,TGTGCCAGCAGCTTCTGGGGACTAGCGGGAGAGGTAGATACGCAGTATTTT,CASSFWGLAGEVDTQYF
.,TRBJ2-1,TRBV6-4,.,TGTGCCAGCAGTGAGGGACAGAGTGGGGGGAATGAGCAGTTCTTC,CASSEGQSGGNEQFF
.,TRBJ1-1,TRBV5-1,.,TGCGCCAGCAGCTTGGCCCGGTCGGGGACTGAAGCTTTCTTT,CASSLARSGTEAFF
.,TRBJ2-2,TRBV15,few,TGTGCCACCAGCAGGACAGCCCGAGGCACCGGGGAGCTGTTTTTT,CATSRTARGTGELFF
.,TRBJ1-6,TRBV29-1,.,TGCAGCGTCGGATCAGGGAATTCACCCCTCCACTTT,CSVGSGNSPLHF
.,TRBJ2-5,TRBV30,.,TGTGCCTGGGGCATGGAGACCCAGTACTTC,CAWGMETQYF
.,TRBJ1-2,TRBV19,.,TGTGCCAGTACGCCAGGTTATGGCTACACCTTC,CASTPGYGYTF
TRBD1,TRBJ1-2,TRBV6-1,once,TGTGCCAGCAGTGTCCGACAGGGCGCCACCCTAGACTATGGCTACACCTTC,CASSVRQGATLDYGYTF
.,TRBJ1-5,TRBV7-2,.,TGTGCCAGCAGCCCAGGGCGGGGGCTCAATCAGCCCCAGCATTTT,CASSPGRGLNQPQHF
.,TRBJ1-2,TRBV28,.,TGTGCCAGCAGTATAACAGGGAGAACCTATGGCTACACCTTC,CASSITGRTYGYTF
.,TRBJ1-1,TRBV27,.,TGTGCCAGCAGTTTAGACAAGAACACTGAAGCTTTCTTT,CASSLDKNTEAFF
TRBD1,TRBJ1-1,TRBV6-5,.,TGTGCCAGCAGCTACGACAGGGGCACCTTGAACACTGAAGCTTTCTTT,CASSYDRGTLNTEAFF